This TCR beta chain was observed in a study of CD8+CD57+ T cells in acquired aplastic anemia. Whole-study context: Sorted CD4+ and CD8+ cells gave an average of around 3.1 ug of DNA.

Study-wide results and caveats: Overlapping CD8+ CDR3 repertoires of patients and controls contained under 35 shared sequences.

Patients sequenced had flow cytometry evidence of CD8+CD57+ cell expansion. At the time of blood sampling, patients had not yet received any therapy. Profiles of TCR beta VDJ and CDR3 were generated from a genomic DNA template. In TCRdb, the reads were re-called with MiXCR into one record per CDR3 protein. The sample lists 150,000 to 200,000 distinct CDR3 sequences, approximately 48% occurring once. A remark on this clonotype: Its antigen is as yet unknown.

CDR1 is MNHEY and CDR2 is SMNVEV in the germline V gene (reference sequence). The CDR3 totals 15 residues. The germline V and J ends were trimmed by 0 bases and 3 bases, with 12 bases remaining between them. The chain recombines TRBV27 with TRBJ2-7; D call uncertain. The source is a human donor with aplastic anemia. Sample: sorted CD4+, CD8+, or CD8+CD57+ T cells (not recorded which) from PBMCs. CDR3 nucleotide sequence: TGTGCCAGCAGTTTATCCCGACCCAGCCTCTACGAGCAGTACTTC. Protein sequence: CASSLSRPSLYEQYF.